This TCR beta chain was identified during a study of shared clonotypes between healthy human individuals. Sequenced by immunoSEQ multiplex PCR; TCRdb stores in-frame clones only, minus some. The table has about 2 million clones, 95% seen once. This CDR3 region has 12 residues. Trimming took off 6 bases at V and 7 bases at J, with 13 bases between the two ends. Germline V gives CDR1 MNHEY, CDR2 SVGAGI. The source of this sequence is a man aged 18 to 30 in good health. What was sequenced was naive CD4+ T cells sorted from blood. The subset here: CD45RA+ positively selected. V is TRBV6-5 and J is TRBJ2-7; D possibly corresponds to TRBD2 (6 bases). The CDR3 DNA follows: TGTGCCAGCAGCTCGGGAGTACGAGAGCAGTACTTC. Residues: CASSSGVREQYF.